This record covers a single T cell receptor (beta chain). The V gene's germline CDR1 is MNHNY and CDR2 SVGAGI (reference sequence). Losses at the gene ends were 6 bases for V and 2 bases for J; bases not matched to a gene: 10. CDR3 length equals 16 residues. Method: immunoSEQ multiplex PCR; TCRdb's copy keeps in-frame clones and lacks some. The data hold 95,000 to 150,000 clones, with over 80% observed a single time. The sample originates from a study of T cell responses to AZD1222 COVID-19 vaccine. As for the study in general: Recipients boosted at about 4 weeks or about 12 weeks are pooled.

This receptor was identified in an adult in good health. V usage is TRBV6-6 and J usage is TRBJ1-3; 7 positions agree with TRBD1. This specimen was peripheral blood, taken on day 0 of AZD1222 vaccination. The CDR3 DNA reads TGTGCCAGCAGACCCCACAGGGGTGGCCCTGGAAACACCATATATTTT. Its protein is CASRPHRGGPGNTIYF.